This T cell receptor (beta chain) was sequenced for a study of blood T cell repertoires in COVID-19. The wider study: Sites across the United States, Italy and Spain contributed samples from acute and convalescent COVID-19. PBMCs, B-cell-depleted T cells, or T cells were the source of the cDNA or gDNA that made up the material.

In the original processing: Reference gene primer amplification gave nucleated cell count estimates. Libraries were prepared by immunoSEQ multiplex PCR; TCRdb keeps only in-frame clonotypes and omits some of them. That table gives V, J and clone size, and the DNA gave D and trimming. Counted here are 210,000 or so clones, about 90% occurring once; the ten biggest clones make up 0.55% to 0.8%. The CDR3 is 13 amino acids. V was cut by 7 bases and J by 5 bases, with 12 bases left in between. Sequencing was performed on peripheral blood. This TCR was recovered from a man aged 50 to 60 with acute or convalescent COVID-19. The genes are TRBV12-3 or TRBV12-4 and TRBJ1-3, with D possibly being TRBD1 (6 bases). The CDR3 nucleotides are TGTGCCAGCAACCAGGGGTTGAGAAACACCATATATTTT. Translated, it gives CASNQGLRNTIYF.